This T cell receptor (beta chain) appears in the sequencing data of a study of siplizumab effects on memory and regulatory T cells (dated by TCRdb to about 2019). Notes on the research overall: The study examined how the anti-CD2 antibody siplizumab affects alloreactive T-cell subsets in allogeneic mixed lymphocyte reactions built from human PBMCs. What the authors observed across the whole study: Because sequences at frequencies below about 10^-5 were poorly captured, only a minor fraction of alloreactive clones could be mapped back to unstimulated subsets. Of the alloreactive CD4+ clones that could be mapped, the Treg-derived share averaged around 70% with siplizumab compared with roughly 27% in control reactions. The suppressive function of proliferating Tregs from siplizumab cultures was not functionally confirmed. Roughly 80-97% of proliferating CD4+ or CD8+ clones could not be assigned a naive or memory phenotype. Siplizumab significantly reduced the cumulative frequency of alloreactive sequences traceable to unstimulated CD4+ memory T cells. Unstimulated naive T cells appeared to be more diverse than memory T cells, and naive cells seemed to make a substantial contribution to the alloresponse.

The library was generated by the immunoSEQ multiplex PCR assay. Each sample had 9 x 10^4 or so TCR templates assayed by the deep sequencing platform. Genomic DNA extracted from sorted T cells was the material used for TCRbeta CDR3 sequencing. The original methods were these. The R programming language was used for clonal analysis of TCRbeta CDR3 data. Alloreactive CD4+ and CD8+ clones were defined by comparing unstimulated samples with post-reaction CFSE-low samples. Regulatory or non-regulatory origin of alloreactive CD4+ clones was assigned by matching sequences to the sorted unstimulated Treg and non-Treg repertoires. Entries here come from immuneACCESS through TCRdb and include only in-frame sequences with V and J called. Some clones fail to appear in such tables; in the studies checked, an unresolved V gene covers under half of the shortfall, and the cause of the remainder is unknown. V, J and clone size derive from that table, while D and trimming were established from the DNA sequence. The table for this sample lists over 100,000 clones; 92% of them were counted only once. 0.9% to 1.3% of the sample is taken by the ten largest.

Sorted unstimulated T cells and proliferating T cells recovered from mixed lymphocyte reactions underwent TCRbeta CDR3 sequencing. Fresh whole blood from approximately ten HLA-typed healthy donors was used to isolate PBMCs. Relative to germline, V is missing 8 bases and J is missing 9 bases, with 10 bases of the junction outside any gene match. For CDR1 and CDR2, the germline V gene lists MNHNS and SASEGT. The CDR3 sequence holds 13 residues, the cysteine and phenylalanine included. The DNA shown is the 39-base CDR3, in frame from base 1. Worth noting for this clone: Its antigen is not yet known. The record has no base qualities; no much larger clone is one base away.

Recombination linked TRBV6-1 to TRBJ2-1; TRBD1 agrees with 7 junctional bases. The source of this sequence is a human donor in good health. Sequencing was carried out using CD4+ T cells sorted from blood. DNA sequence: TGTGCCAGCTTGACAGGGAACGCGGGTGAGCAGTTCTTC. It translates to CASLTGNAGEQFF.